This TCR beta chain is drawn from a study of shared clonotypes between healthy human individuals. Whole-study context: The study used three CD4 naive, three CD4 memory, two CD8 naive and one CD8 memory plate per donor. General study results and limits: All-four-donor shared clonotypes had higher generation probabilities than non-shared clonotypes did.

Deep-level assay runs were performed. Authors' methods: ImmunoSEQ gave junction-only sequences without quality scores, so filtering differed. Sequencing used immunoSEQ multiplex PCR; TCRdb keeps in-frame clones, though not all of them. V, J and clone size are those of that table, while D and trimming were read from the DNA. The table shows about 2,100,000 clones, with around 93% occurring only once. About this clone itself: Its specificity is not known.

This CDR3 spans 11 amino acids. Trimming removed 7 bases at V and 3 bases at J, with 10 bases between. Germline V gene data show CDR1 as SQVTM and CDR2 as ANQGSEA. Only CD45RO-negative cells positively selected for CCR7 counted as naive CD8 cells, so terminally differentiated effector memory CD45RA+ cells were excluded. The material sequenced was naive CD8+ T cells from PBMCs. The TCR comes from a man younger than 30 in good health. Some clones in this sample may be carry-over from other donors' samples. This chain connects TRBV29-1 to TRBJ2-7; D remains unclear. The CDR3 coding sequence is TGCAGCGCCCAGATGGGCTACGAGCAGTACTTC. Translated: CSAQMGYEQYF.